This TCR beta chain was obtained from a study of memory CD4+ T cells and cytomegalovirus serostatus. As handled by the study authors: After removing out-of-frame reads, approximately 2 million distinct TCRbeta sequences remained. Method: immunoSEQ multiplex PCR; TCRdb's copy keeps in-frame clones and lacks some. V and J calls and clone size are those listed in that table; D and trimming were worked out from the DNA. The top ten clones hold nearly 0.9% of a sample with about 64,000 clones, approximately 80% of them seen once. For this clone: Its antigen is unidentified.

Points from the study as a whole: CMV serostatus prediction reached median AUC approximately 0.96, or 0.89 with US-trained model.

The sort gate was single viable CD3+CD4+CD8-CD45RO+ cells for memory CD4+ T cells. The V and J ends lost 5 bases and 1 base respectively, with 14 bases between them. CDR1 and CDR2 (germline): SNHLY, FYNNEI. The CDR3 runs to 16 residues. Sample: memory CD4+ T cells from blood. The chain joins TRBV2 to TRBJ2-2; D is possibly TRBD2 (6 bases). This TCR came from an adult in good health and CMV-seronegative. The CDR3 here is CASSLSGVLNTGELFF. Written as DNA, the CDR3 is TGTGCCAGCAGTCTCTCGGGGGTACTGAACACCGGGGAGCTGTTTTTT.